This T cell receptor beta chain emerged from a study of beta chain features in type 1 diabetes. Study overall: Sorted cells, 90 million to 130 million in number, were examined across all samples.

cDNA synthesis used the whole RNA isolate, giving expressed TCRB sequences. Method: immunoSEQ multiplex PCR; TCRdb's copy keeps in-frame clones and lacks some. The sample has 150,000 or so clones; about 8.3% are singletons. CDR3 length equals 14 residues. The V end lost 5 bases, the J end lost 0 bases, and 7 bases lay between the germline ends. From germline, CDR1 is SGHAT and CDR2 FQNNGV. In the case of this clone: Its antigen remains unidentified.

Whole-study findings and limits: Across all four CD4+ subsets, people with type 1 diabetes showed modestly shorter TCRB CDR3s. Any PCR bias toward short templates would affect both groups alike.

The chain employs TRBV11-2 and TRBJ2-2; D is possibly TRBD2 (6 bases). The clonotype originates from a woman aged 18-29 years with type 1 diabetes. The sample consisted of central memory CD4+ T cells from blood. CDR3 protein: CASSRDSNTGELFF. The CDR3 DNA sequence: TGTGCCAGCAGCCGGGACTCGAACACCGGGGAGCTGTTTTTT.